This T cell receptor beta chain was sequenced in a study of T cell changes during pregnancy in multiple sclerosis. The repertoire was sequenced with immunoSEQ multiplex PCR; TCRdb's copy has only in-frame clones and lacks some. The sample lists 30,000 or so clones; roughly 90% were seen once. The sequence derives from a female donor with multiple sclerosis, enrolled in a pregnancy study. Material: CD8+ T cells from peripheral blood mononuclear cells, obtained in the first trimester of pregnancy.

DNA of the CDR3: TGCGCCAGCAGCCAAGAAGGAGCGGGGGGACAAGAGACCCAGTACTTC. Protein: CASSQEGAGGQETQYF. This chain joins TRBV4-3 and TRBJ2-5; 9 nucleotides match TRBD2. The J segment lost 2 bases and the V segment lost 0 bases, leaving 4 bases of the junction unmatched. This CDR3 comprises 16 residues. Looked up from germline, CDR1 is LGHNA and CDR2 is YSLEER.